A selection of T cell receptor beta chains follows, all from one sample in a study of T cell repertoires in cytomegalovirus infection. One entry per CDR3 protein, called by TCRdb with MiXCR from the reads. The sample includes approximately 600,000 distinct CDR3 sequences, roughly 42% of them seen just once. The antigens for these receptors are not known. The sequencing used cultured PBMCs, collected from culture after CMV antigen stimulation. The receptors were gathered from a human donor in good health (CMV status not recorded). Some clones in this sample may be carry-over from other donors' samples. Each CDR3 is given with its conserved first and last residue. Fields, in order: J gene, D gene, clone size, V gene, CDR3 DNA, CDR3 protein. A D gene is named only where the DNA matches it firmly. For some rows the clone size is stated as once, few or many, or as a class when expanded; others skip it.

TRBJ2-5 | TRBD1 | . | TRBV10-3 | TGTGCCATCAGCCCCGGGACAGGTGGGACCCAGTACTTC | CAISPGTGGTQYF
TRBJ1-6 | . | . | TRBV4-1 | TGCGCCAGCAGCCAAGTTGGGACTTCCCGAGGATCACCCCTCCACTTT | CASSQVGTSRGSPLHF
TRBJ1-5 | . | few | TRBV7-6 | TGTGCCAGCAGCTTACGGGGGGCAGGGAATCAGCCCCAGCATTTT | CASSLRGAGNQPQHF
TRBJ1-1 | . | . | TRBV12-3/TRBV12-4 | TGTGCCAGCAGCCGACAGATTGAAGCTTTCTTT | CASSRQIEAFF
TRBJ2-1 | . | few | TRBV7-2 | TGTGCCAGCACCGGGGCGCCCCACAATGAGCAGTTCTTC | CASTGAPHNEQFF
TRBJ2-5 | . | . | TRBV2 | TGTGCCAGCAAGGTGTCGGAGACCCAGTACTTC | CASKVSETQYF
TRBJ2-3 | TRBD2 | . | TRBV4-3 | TGCGCCAGCAGCAAAAGTGGACTAGCGGGGACAGATACGCAGTATTTT | CASSKSGLAGTDTQYF
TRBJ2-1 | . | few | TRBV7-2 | TGTGCCAGCAGCTTTCCGACTCATAATGAGCAGTTCTTC | CASSFPTHNEQFF
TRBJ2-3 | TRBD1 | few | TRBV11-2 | TGTGCCAGCAGCTCGACTTCCGGGACAGGGAGCACAGATACGCAGTATTTT | CASSSTSGTGSTDTQYF
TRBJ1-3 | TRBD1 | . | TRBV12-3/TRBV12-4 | TGTGCCAGCAGGCTACAGGGGGATGGAAACACCATATATTTT | CASRLQGDGNTIYF
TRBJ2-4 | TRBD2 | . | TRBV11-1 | TGTGCCAGCAGCCGGGGGACTAGCGAGGCCAAAAACATTCAGTACTTC | CASSRGTSEAKNIQYF
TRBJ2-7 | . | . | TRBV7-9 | TGTGCCAGCAGCCCTTACTCATCCCACGAGCAGTACTTC | CASSPYSSHEQYF
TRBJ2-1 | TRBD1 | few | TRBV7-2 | TGTGCCAGCAGCGTGCTGGGACAGGGGATCTTCTTC | CASSVLGQGIFF
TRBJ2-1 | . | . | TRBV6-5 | TGTGCCAGCAGAGTATACAATGAGCAGTTCTTC | CASRVYNEQFF
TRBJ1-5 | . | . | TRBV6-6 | TGTGCCAGCTCGTCCCCAGGAGAAGATAGCAATCAGCCCCAGCATTTT | CASSSPGEDSNQPQHF
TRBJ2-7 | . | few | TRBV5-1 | TGCGCCAGCAGCTTGGCCATGGGGTCCCTGGGCTACGAGCAGTACTTC | CASSLAMGSLGYEQYF
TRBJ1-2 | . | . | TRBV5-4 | TGTGCCAGCAGCACCGGCCAGGGGAGGGATGGCTACACCTTC | CASSTGQGRDGYTF
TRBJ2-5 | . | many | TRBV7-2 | TGTGCCAGCAGCTTAGGACAGGTGGGAGGTTGGACCCAGTACTTC | CASSLGQVGGWTQYF
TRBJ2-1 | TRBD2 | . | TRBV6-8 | TGTGCCAGCAGTTACACCGCCGGGACTAGCGGGAGAAATGAGCAGTTCTTC | CASSYTAGTSGRNEQFF
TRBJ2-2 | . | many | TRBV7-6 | TGTGCCAGCAGCTTTCCGGGCTCGGTATCCGGGGAGCTGTTTTTT | CASSFPGSVSGELFF
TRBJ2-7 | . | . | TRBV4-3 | TGCGCCAGCAGCCAACAAGTAGCGGGACAGGGCTACGAGCAGTACTTC | CASSQQVAGQGYEQYF
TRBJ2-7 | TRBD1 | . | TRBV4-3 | TGCGCCAGCAGCCAAGACGCCGGGACAGGGGGGTCCTACGAGCAGTACTTC | CASSQDAGTGGSYEQYF
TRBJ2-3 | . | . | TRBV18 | TGTGCCAGCTCACCTGGGGCGGACCACACAGATACGCAGTATTTT | CASSPGADHTDTQYF
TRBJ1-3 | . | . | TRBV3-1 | TGTGCCAGCAGCCAAGATGTCCCGGTCTCTGGAAACACCATATATTTT | CASSQDVPVSGNTIYF
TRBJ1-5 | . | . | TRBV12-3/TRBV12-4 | TGTGCCAGCAGTTTATTGGATCAGGGCTGGGGTCAGCCCCAGCATTTT | CASSLLDQGWGQPQHF
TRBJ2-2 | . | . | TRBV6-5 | TGTGCCAGCAGTTTAGCGGAAGCCGGGGAGCTGTTTTTT | CASSLAEAGELFF
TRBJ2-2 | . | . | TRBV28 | TGTGCCAGCAGCACTCCCGCGGGTACCGGGGAGCTGTTTTTT | CASSTPAGTGELFF
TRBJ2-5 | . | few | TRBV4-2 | TGTGCCAGCAGCCCGAGTAGTGGAGCCACCCAAGAGACCCAGTACTTC | CASSPSSGATQETQYF
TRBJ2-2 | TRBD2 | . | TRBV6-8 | TGTGCCAGCAGTTACTCCTTCGGGACTACCCAGGGAGGGTTGTTTTTT | CASSYSFGTTQGGLFF
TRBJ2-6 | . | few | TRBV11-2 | TGTGCCAGCAGCTTGGGGGCGAATGGCGGGCCTGGGGCCAACGTCCTGACTTTC | CASSLGANGGPGANVLTF
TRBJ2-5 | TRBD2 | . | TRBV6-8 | TGTGCCAGCAGTTTTACCGGGAGGGGAGAGACCCAGTACTTC | CASSFTGRGETQYF
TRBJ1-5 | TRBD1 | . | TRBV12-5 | TGTGCTAGTGGTTCCGGACAGGGAACTTATAGCAATCAGCCCCAGCATTTT | CASGSGQGTYSNQPQHF
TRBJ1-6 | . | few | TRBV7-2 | TGTGCCAGCAGCTTGGAAACATATTCACCCCTCCACTTT | CASSLETYSPLHF
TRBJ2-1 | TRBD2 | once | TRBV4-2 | TGTGCCAGCAGCCAAAGAAGGACTAGCATCAATGAGCAGTTCTTC | CASSQRRTSINEQFF
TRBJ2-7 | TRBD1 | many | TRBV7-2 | TGTGCCAGCAGCTTACAAACCGGGACAGGGTCCTACGAGCAGTACTTC | CASSLQTGTGSYEQYF